Listed here are 17 T cell receptor beta chains from one sample, sequenced in a study of monozygotic twins with inflammatory bowel disease. TCRdb re-called the 5' RACE reads, yielding one record per CDR3 amino acid sequence without DNA. This sample carries over 100,000 distinct CDR3 sequences, with about an eighth going to the ten biggest clones. The material sequenced was blood. These receptors were collected from a human donor with ulcerative colitis or Crohn's disease, or a healthy co-twin of an affected twin (not recorded which).

The V gene is TRBV25-1, the J gene TRBJ1-1. The CDR3 consists of 14 residues. CDR1 MGHDK and CDR2 SYGVNS come from the germline V gene. The CDR3 sequence: CASSKTTYDTEAFF.

This chain uses TRBV4-3 with TRBJ2-3. Germline V CDR1 and CDR2: LGHNA, YSLEER. CDR3 length: 13 amino acids. The CDR3 sequence is CASSQTSGDTQYF.

V usage is TRBV5-1 and J usage is TRBJ2-1; TCRdb indicates TRBD1, and absent DNA this call remains unverified. The CDR3 contains 14 residues. Germline CDR1 reads SGHRS; CDR2 reads YFSETQ. CDR3 in amino acids: CATARGGGYNEQFF. Together with reference TRBV5-1 and TRBJ2-1, the CDR3 gives the full variable domain: KAGVTQTPRYLIKTRGQQVTLSCSPISGHRSVSWYQQTPGQGLQFLFEYFSETQRNKGNFPGRFSGRQFSNSRSEMNVSTLELGDSALYLCATARGGGYNEQFFGPGTRLTVL.

The chain joins TRBV7-7 to TRBJ2-1; without DNA, the TCRdb call of TRBD1 cannot be checked. CDR1 and CDR2 (germline): SSHAT, FNYEAQ (reference sequence). The CDR3 sequence is 15 residues long. CDR3 protein: CASSLGRTPSAEQFF. The whole variable domain, filled in from reference TRBV7-7 and TRBJ2-1, reads GAGVSQSPRYKVTKRGQDVTLRCDPISSHATLYWYQQALGQGPEFLTYFNYEAQPDKSGLPSDRFSAERPEGSISTLTIQRTEQRDSAMYRCASSLGRTPSAEQFFGPGTRLTVL.

The CDR3: CASSDNIGTEAFF. This chain joins TRBV5-5 and TRBJ1-1. The CDR3 extends over 13 amino acids. Germline lookup yields CDR1 SGHKS and CDR2 YYEKEE (reference sequence).

CDR3 protein: CASSRDSMSSYEQYF. This rearrangement joins TRBV6-2 or TRBV6-3 to TRBJ2-7; TCRdb selects TRBD2, and the lack of DNA leaves this call unchecked. CDR1 and CDR2 from the germline V gene are MNHEY and SVGEGT. This CDR3 contains 15 residues.

V usage is TRBV2 and J usage is TRBJ1-6; TCRdb's D call of TRBD1 is untestable without DNA. The CDR3 length is 15 residues. The germline V gene encodes CDR1 SNHLY and CDR2 FYNNEI. CDR3 protein: CASSGTGGSNSPLHF.

CDR3 sequence reads: CASSPRGDRNTEAFF. The chain employs TRBV7-3 and TRBJ1-1; the D call of TRBD1 rests on TCRdb alone, since no DNA is present to check it. Germline CDR1 is SGHTA and CDR2 is FQGTGA. The CDR3 sequence is 15 residues long.

The rearrangement uses TRBV19 and TRBJ2-1; TCRdb selects TRBD2, and the lack of DNA leaves this call unchecked. Germline V CDR1 and CDR2: LNHDA, SQIVND (reference sequence). The CDR3 contains 15 residues. This chain's CDR3 is CASSIRRGGHNEQFF.

CDR3 in amino acids: CASRRTGGNTGELFF. The chain recombines TRBV25-1 with TRBJ2-2; the D call from TCRdb, TRBD1, cannot be confirmed without DNA. The CDR3 runs to 15 residues. CDR1 MGHDK and CDR2 SYGVNS come from the germline V gene.

V and J are TRBV3-1 and TRBJ2-5; there is no DNA to check the TCRdb D call of TRBD1. Germline-derived CDR1 and CDR2 are LGHDT and YNNKEL (reference sequence). The length of the CDR3 is 14 residues. The chain's CDR3 is CASSYRDSQETQYF.

This chain joins TRBV7-9 and TRBJ2-7. Germline assignment: CDR1 SEHNR and CDR2 FQNEAQ (reference sequence). This CDR3 spans 14 amino acids. CDR3 region: CASSLIQTSYEQYF. The full variable domain, with the rest looked up from reference TRBV7-9 and TRBJ2-7, is DTGVSQNPRHKITKRGQNVTFRCDPISEHNRLYWYRQTLGQGPEFLTYFQNEAQLEKSRLLSDRFSAERPKGSFSTLEIQRTEQGDSAMYLCASSLIQTSYEQYFGPGTRLTVT.

J is TRBJ2-1 and V is TRBV6-2 or TRBV6-3; lacking DNA, the TRBD2 call made by TCRdb goes unchecked. The CDR3 runs 16 residues. Germline-derived CDR1 and CDR2 are MNHEY and SVGEGT. This CDR3 is CASSYPSGGAYNEQFF.

The CDR3 here is CASRDTAFAHSESEKLFF. The V call is TRBV11-2, the J call TRBJ1-4. The CDR3 has 18 amino acids. CDR1 SGHAT and CDR2 FQNNGV come from the germline V gene.

This rearrangement joins TRBV7-2 to TRBJ2-1; TCRdb lists TRBD2, though no DNA is available to test this call. The CDR3 is 15 residues long. Germline assignment: CDR1 SGHTA and CDR2 FQGNSA. The CDR3 protein is CASSLGSGTYNEQFF.

The chain is built from TRBV28 and TRBJ2-3; the TCRdb call, TRBD2, lacks DNA for checking. This CDR3 region has 14 residues. Germline CDR1 is MDHEN and CDR2 is SYDVKM. This CDR3 is CASRASGSADTQYF.

The genes are TRBV2 and TRBJ2-3; the TCRdb D gene call, TRBD1, has no DNA to confirm it. The V gene's germline CDR1 is SNHLY and CDR2 FYNNEI. The CDR3 is 14 residues long. CDR3 residues: CASSRTGETDTQYF. Variable domain in full (rest from reference TRBV2 and TRBJ2-3): EPEVTQTPSHQVTQMGQEVILRCVPISNHLYFYWYRQILGQKVEFLVSFYNNEISEKSEIFDDQFSVERPDGSNFTLKIRSTKLEDSAMYFCASSRTGETDTQYFGPGTRLTVL.